This passage covers 5 T cell receptor beta chains from one sample sequenced in a study of T cells after yellow fever vaccination. MiXCR, run by TCRdb on the 5' RACE reads, gives a single entry per CDR3 protein. The sample holds 600,000 to 750,000 distinct CDR3 sequences, around 12% seen once. The sample was PBMCs, taken on the day of the yellow fever booster vaccination. Receptor source: a man aged 30 to 45 who received the YFV17D yellow fever vaccine.

This clonotype turned up a few times. This chain uses TRBV7-2 with TRBJ2-2; 8 bases agree with TRBD1. The CDR3 extends over 16 amino acids. CDR1 is SGHTA and CDR2 is FQGNSA in the germline V gene. J was trimmed by 4 bases and V by 5 bases; bases with no gene match: 9. This CDR3 is CASSQTGGVGTGELFF. CDR3 bases: TGTGCCAGCAGCCAAACAGGGGGTGTTGGCACCGGGGAGCTGTTTTTT.

This clonotype has ten or more counts. The chain uses TRBV10-3 and TRBJ2-5; D not resolved. This CDR3 is 13 amino acids long. Trimming took off 10 bases at V and 5 bases at J, with 17 bases between the two ends. Germline V CDR1 and CDR2: ENHRY, SYGVKD. The CDR3 nucleotides read TGTGCCACTAACACCGGGTTTAGGGAGACCCAGTACTTC. Its translation: CATNTGFRETQYF.

This clonotype was seen a few times. CDR3 loop: CASSVSGTSGQETQYF. In DNA form, the CDR3 reads TGTGCCAGCAGCGTTTCCGGGACTAGCGGCCAAGAGACCCAGTACTTC. This chain links TRBV9 with TRBJ2-5; 11 bases fit TRBD2. The CDR3 is 16 residues long. In germline, CDR1 is SGDLS, CDR2 YYNGEE. V shed 2 bases, J shed 1 base, and the junction held 4 bases outside the gene matches.

This clonotype was counted only a few times. The chain joins TRBV14 to TRBJ1-4; D is unclear. The CDR3 loop spans 16 amino acids. The V end was cut by 4 bases, the J end by 8 bases, with 20 bases between. CDR1 and CDR2 (germline): SGHDN, FVKESK. The CDR3 DNA sequence: TGTGCCAGCAGCCGGGCCGGGCTCGGACTGGGCGAAAAACTGTTTTTT. It codes for CASSRAGLGLGEKLFF.

Only a few counts were recorded for this clonotype. The V call is TRBV6-1, the J call TRBJ2-3; a possible D gene is TRBD1 (6 bases). V shed 8 bases and J shed 8 bases, with 23 bases lying between them. Germline V gene data show CDR1 as MNHNS and CDR2 as SASEGT. The CDR3 has 15 amino acids. DNA for the CDR3: TGTGCCAGCTCTCAGGGGATTACGTCGGAGGTTACGCAGTATTTT. This sequence encodes CASSQGITSEVTQYF.